A selection of T cell receptor beta chains follows, all from one sample in a study of CD4+ T cells in melanoma. Sequenced by immunoSEQ multiplex PCR; TCRdb stores in-frame clones only, minus some. Here the sample spans about 50,000 clones, 80% to 90% being singletons. Sequenced input: peripheral blood. All receptors come from a human donor with melanoma. Each CDR3 is given with its conserved first and last residue. Fields, in order: J gene, clone size, D gene, V gene, CDR3 protein, CDR3 DNA. D genes are given only for firm matches. Size is stated for part of the rows, as once, few or many counts, or as a class when the clone is expanded.

J gene: TRBJ2-7; clone size: .; D gene: .; V gene: TRBV28; CDR3 protein: CASSPMTSAALARPTYEQYF; CDR3 DNA: TGTGCCAGCAGTCCTATGACGTCAGCGGCCCTGGCACGACCCACCTACGAGCAGTACTTC
J gene: TRBJ2-2; clone size: .; D gene: TRBD1; V gene: TRBV9; CDR3 protein: CASSERDRGSYTGELFF; CDR3 DNA: TGTGCCAGCAGCGAGCGGGACAGGGGTTCGTACACCGGGGAGCTGTTTTTT
J gene: TRBJ1-1; clone size: .; D gene: TRBD1; V gene: TRBV5-4; CDR3 protein: CASSSDRAANTEAFF; CDR3 DNA: TGTGCCAGCAGCTCGGACAGGGCGGCGAACACTGAAGCTTTCTTT
J gene: TRBJ2-5; clone size: once; D gene: .; V gene: TRBV7-9; CDR3 protein: CASSQSNSPETQYF; CDR3 DNA: TGTGCCAGCAGCCAGAGCAACAGTCCCGAGACCCAGTACTTC
J gene: TRBJ1-1; clone size: .; D gene: .; V gene: TRBV7-2; CDR3 protein: CASSATVNTEAFF; CDR3 DNA: TGTGCCAGCAGCGCTACAGTGAACACTGAAGCTTTCTTT
J gene: TRBJ2-4; clone size: once; D gene: .; V gene: TRBV10-2; CDR3 protein: CASSENGLAKNIQYF; CDR3 DNA: TGCGCCAGCAGTGAGAACGGGTTGGCCAAAAACATTCAGTACTTC
J gene: TRBJ2-3; clone size: .; D gene: TRBD2; V gene: TRBV4-3; CDR3 protein: CASSQDISGGPYTDTQYF; CDR3 DNA: TGCGCCAGCAGCCAAGATATTAGCGGGGGGCCTTACACAGATACGCAGTATTTT
J gene: TRBJ1-2; clone size: few; D gene: TRBD1; V gene: TRBV2; CDR3 protein: CASWTGLGYTF; CDR3 DNA: TGTGCCAGCTGGACAGGGCTTGGCTACACCTTC
J gene: TRBJ2-1; clone size: .; D gene: .; V gene: TRBV30; CDR3 protein: CAWSRDTNEQFF; CDR3 DNA: TGTGCCTGGTCCCGGGATACCAATGAGCAGTTCTTC
J gene: TRBJ2-1; clone size: .; D gene: TRBD2; V gene: TRBV5-8; CDR3 protein: CASSTRGWVFF; CDR3 DNA: TGTGCCAGCAGCACGCGGGGGTGGGTGTTCTTC
J gene: TRBJ1-6; clone size: .; D gene: TRBD1; V gene: TRBV18; CDR3 protein: CASSEDRGLVYNSPLHF; CDR3 DNA: TGTGCCAGCTCAGAGGACAGGGGTTTGGTCTATAATTCACCCCTCCACTTT
J gene: TRBJ2-7; clone size: .; D gene: TRBD1; V gene: TRBV28; CDR3 protein: CASSSSGTGKIEQYF; CDR3 DNA: TGTGCCAGCAGTTCTTCCGGGACAGGGAAGATCGAGCAGTACTTC
J gene: TRBJ1-4; clone size: .; D gene: TRBD1; V gene: TRBV30; CDR3 protein: CAWDRGSNEKLFF; CDR3 DNA: TGTGCCTGGGACAGGGGGTCTAATGAAAAACTGTTTTTT
J gene: TRBJ2-5; clone size: .; D gene: TRBD1; V gene: TRBV5-1; CDR3 protein: CASSVGTGEETQYF; CDR3 DNA: TGCGCCAGCAGCGTCGGGACAGGGGAAGAGACCCAGTACTTC
J gene: TRBJ2-7; clone size: .; D gene: TRBD1; V gene: TRBV7-2; CDR3 protein: CASRRQGPYEQYF; CDR3 DNA: TGTGCCAGCAGGAGACAGGGACCCTACGAGCAGTACTTC
J gene: TRBJ2-3; clone size: .; D gene: .; V gene: TRBV30; CDR3 protein: CAWSNRNTDTQYF; CDR3 DNA: TGTGCCTGGAGCAACAGAAACACAGATACGCAGTATTTT
J gene: TRBJ2-7; clone size: .; D gene: .; V gene: TRBV7-9; CDR3 protein: CASSFWLGYEQYF; CDR3 DNA: TGTGCCAGCAGCTTCTGGCTCGGCTACGAGCAGTACTTC
J gene: TRBJ2-3; clone size: .; D gene: TRBD1; V gene: TRBV4-2; CDR3 protein: CASSQSSGQSTDTQYF; CDR3 DNA: TGTGCCAGCAGCCAAAGTTCGGGACAGAGCACAGATACGCAGTATTTT
J gene: TRBJ1-2; clone size: once; D gene: .; V gene: TRBV2; CDR3 protein: CASSERPPNYGYTF; CDR3 DNA: TGTGCCAGCAGTGAACGACCCCCTAACTATGGCTACACCTTC